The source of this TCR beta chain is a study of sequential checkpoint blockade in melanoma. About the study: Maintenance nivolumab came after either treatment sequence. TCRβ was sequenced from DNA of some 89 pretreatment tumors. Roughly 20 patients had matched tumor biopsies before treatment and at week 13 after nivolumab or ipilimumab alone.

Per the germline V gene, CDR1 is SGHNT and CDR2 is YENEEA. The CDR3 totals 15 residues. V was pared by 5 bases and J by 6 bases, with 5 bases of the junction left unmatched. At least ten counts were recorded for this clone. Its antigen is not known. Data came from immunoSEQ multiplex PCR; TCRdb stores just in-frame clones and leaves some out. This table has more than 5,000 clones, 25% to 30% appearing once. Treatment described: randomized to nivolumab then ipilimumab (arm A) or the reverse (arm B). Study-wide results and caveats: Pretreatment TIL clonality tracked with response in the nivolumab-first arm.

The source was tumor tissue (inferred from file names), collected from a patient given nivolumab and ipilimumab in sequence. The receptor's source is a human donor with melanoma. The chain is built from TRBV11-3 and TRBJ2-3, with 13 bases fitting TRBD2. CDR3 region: CASSPTSGRTDTQYF. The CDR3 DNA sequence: TGTGCCAGCAGCCCGACTAGCGGGAGGACCGATACGCAGTATTTT.